This TCR beta chain was identified in a study of post-analysis software for immune sequencing data (dated by TCRdb to the mid-2010s). With regard to the full study: The recorded disease courses included relapsing-remitting, secondary progressive and progressive-relapsing multiple sclerosis, and some patients had no subtype annotation. The multiple sclerosis patient repertoires were compared with more than 10 previously published healthy control repertoires from donors aged about 6 to 28 years. A subset of samples was prepared in parallel using single-end sample barcoding, then pooled and co-amplified after Illumina adapter ligation.

To demonstrate the VDJtools post-analysis software, TCR beta repertoires were profiled from the peripheral blood of over ten young patients with multiple sclerosis. The multiple sclerosis patients were children and adolescents ranging in age from about 6 to 17 years. A remark on this clonotype: Its antigen remains undetermined. No base quality information exists; no much larger clone differs at one position.

On the study overall, not on this receptor specifically: Direct clustering with F measure revealed strong co-clustering of samples prepared in the same batch, which led to a batch-effect correction. About five TRBV segments, including TRBV5-6, TRBV5-1 and TRBV20-1, were significantly more frequent in patients than controls. Compared with controls, multiple sclerosis patients had significantly lower normalized Chao1 diversity, a finding suggesting substantial peripheral T-cell clonal expansion. The control group was slightly older than the multiple sclerosis patient group.

V is shortened by 7 bases, J by 2 bases, and the region joining them spans 9 bases. From cysteine to phenylalanine, the CDR3 is 12 amino acids long. The entry retains the CDR3 DNA only, 36 bases that are in frame from base 1. Looking up the germline V gene yields CDR1 MGHDK and CDR2 SYGVNS. Libraries were prepared through PCR. The reads were generated on an Illumina HiSeq 2500. To reduce PCR and sequencing biases, unique molecular identifiers were incorporated into the TCR beta cDNA libraries. Every 1 to 10 million input T cells yielded roughly 500,000 cDNA molecules, meaning each molecule approximated one T cell. Patient libraries were prepared and sequenced with the same protocol used for the earlier healthy control dataset. Within a given batch, samples were prepared together, multiplexed and sequenced on the same HiSeq lane. In the original analysis: MIGEC was used to process the raw barcoded reads, and molecular identifier groups with only a single read were discarded before consensus assembly and CDR3 extraction. Clonotype tables were post-analysed with VDJtools, normalizing diversity by down-sampling all datasets to the smallest sample size. In repertoire overlap clustering, CDR3 amino acid sequences, but not nucleotide sequences, were matched to correct batch-related cross-sample contamination. TCRdb redid the processing of the public reads, applying fastp at Q25 and MiXCR, and retained in-frame beta chains. Under each unique CDR3 protein, matching rows form one entry showing the most common genes and DNA. The V and J calls here are based on TCRdb, not the publication. This sample gives some 800,000 distinct CDR3 sequences in total; 46% of them show up just once. Approximately 4.4% of the sample is in the top ten clones.

Sequenced: blood. The sequence was collected from a girl aged 5-17 years with multiple sclerosis. The chain is encoded by TRBV25-1 joined to TRBJ2-7; no D gene call is confident. DNA sequence: TGTGCCAGCACGGACGGAACCTACGAGCAGTACTTC. This codes for CASTDGTYEQYF.